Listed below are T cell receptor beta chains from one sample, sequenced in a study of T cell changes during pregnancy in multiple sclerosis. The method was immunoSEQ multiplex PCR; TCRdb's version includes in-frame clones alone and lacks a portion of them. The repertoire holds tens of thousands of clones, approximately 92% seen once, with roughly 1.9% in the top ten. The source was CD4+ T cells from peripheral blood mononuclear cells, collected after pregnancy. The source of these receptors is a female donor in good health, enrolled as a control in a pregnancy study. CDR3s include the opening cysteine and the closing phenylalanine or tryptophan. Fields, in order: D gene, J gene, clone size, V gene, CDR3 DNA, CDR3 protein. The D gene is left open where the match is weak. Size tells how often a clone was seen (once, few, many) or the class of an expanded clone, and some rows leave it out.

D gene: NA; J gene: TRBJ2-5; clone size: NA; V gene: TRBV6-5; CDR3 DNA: TGTGCCAGCAGTTACCACAGGGACGGGCAAGAGACCCAGTACTTC; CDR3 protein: CASSYHRDGQETQYF
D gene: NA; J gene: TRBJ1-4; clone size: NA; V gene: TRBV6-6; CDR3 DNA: TGTGCCAGCTCGGCAGGGACTAATGAAAAACTGTTTTTT; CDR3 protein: CASSAGTNEKLFF
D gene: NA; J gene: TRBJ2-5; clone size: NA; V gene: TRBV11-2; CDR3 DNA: TGTGCCAGCAGCTTAGATAGGGGAGAGACCCAGTACTTC; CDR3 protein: CASSLDRGETQYF
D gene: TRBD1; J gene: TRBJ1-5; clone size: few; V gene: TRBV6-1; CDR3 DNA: TGTGCCAGCAGGGGACAGGGAACCCAGCCCCAGCATTTT; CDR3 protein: CASRGQGTQPQHF
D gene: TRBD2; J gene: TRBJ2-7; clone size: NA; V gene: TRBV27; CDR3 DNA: TGTGCCAGCAGGCTCGGGACTAGCTTCCTTTACGAGCAGTACTTC; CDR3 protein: CASRLGTSFLYEQYF
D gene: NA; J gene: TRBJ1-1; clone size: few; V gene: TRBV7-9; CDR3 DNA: TGTGCCAGCAGCTTAGACACGAACACTGAAGCTTTCTTT; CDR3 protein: CASSLDTNTEAFF
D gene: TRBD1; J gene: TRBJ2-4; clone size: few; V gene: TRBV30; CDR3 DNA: TGTGCCTGGAGTTGGGGGAGGACCTTTCGGACAGGGAAAAACATTCAGTACTTC; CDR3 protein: CAWSWGRTFRTGKNIQYF
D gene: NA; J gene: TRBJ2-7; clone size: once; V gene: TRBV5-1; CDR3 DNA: TGCGCCAGCAGCTTCGGACAGACCTACGAGCAGTACTTC; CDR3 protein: CASSFGQTYEQYF
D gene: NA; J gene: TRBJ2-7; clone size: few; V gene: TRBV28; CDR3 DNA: TGTGCCAGCAGACCGCCTCCGACAGTCTCCTACGAGCAGTACTTC; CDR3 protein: CASRPPPTVSYEQYF
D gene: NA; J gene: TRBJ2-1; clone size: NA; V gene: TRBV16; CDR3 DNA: TGTGCCAGCAGCCCCCTGGGGCGAACCCGAAACTACAATGAGCAGTTCTTC; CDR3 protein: CASSPLGRTRNYNEQFF
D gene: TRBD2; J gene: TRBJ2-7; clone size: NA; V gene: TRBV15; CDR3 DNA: TGTGCCACCAGAAGACCGCGGGGGGAATACTACGAGCAGTACTTC; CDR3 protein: CATRRPRGEYYEQYF
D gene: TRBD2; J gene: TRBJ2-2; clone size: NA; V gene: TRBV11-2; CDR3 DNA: TGTGCCAGCAGGAAGCGGGGGCCCACCGGGGAGCTGTTTTTT; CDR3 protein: CASRKRGPTGELFF
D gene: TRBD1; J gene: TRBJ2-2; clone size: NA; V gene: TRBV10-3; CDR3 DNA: TGTGCCATCAGTGAGGGGACAGGGGGGACCGGGGAGCTGTTTTTT; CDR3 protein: CAISEGTGGTGELFF
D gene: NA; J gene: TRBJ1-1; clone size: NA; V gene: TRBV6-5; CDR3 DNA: TGTGCCAGCAGTTACGTGGGGGGCGGGAGGGACACTGAAGCTTTCTTT; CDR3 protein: CASSYVGGGRDTEAFF
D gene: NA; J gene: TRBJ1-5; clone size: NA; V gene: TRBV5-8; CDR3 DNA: TGTGCCAGCAGCTTCAGGCAGACAAATCAGCCCCAGCATTTT; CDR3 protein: CASSFRQTNQPQHF
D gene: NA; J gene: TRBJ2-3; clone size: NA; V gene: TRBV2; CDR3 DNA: TGTGCCAGCAGCCCATGGACAGCTAGCACAGATACGCAGTATTTT; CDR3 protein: CASSPWTASTDTQYF
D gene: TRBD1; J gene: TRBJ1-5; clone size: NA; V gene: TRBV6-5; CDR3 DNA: TGTGCCAGCAGCGCCGGGACAGGGGGTTTTCAGCCCCAGCATTTT; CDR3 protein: CASSAGTGGFQPQHF
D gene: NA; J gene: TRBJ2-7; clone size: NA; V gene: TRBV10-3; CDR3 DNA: TGTGCCATCAGTACGGGGGACAGAGTGAACGAGCAGTACTTC; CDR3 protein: CAISTGDRVNEQYF
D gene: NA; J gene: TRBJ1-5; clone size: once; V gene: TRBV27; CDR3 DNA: TGTGCCAGCAGTCCCCGCGGCAATCAGCCCCAGCATTTT; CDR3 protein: CASSPRGNQPQHF
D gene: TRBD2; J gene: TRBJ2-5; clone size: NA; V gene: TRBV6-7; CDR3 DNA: TGTGCCAGCAGTTTCCCTAGCGGGGGGGAAGAGACCCAGTACTTC; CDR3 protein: CASSFPSGGEETQYF
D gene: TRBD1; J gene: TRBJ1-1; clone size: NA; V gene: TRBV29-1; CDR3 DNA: TGCAGCGTTAAAGGACAGGGGTCTGAAGCTTTCTTT; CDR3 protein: CSVKGQGSEAFF
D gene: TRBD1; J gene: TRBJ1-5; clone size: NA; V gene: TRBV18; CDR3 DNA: TGTGCCAGCTCTCGCGACAGGGAAGATCAGCCCCAGCATTTT; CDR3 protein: CASSRDREDQPQHF
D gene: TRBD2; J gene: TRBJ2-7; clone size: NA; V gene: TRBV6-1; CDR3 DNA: TGTGCCAGCAGTGCCACTAGCGGGGGCCGGGTCGAGCAGTACTTC; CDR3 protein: CASSATSGGRVEQYF
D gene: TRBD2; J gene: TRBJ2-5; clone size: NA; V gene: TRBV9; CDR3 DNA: TGTGCCAGCAGCAAAACTAGCGGGGCAGGGGAGACCCAGTACTTC; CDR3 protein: CASSKTSGAGETQYF
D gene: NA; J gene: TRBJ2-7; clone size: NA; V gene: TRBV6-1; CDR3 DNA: TGTGCCAGCAGTGAAGGGGTAAGGGGGTCCTACGAGCAGTACTTC; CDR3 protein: CASSEGVRGSYEQYF
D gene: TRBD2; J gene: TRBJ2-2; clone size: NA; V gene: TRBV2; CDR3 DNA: TGTGCCAGCAGGGGGGCTAGCGGGACAACCGGGGAGCTGTTTTTT; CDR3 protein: CASRGASGTTGELFF
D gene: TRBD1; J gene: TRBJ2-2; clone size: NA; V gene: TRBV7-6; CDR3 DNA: TGTGCCAGCAGCCCCTCGATTATGTCCAGGGGGTGGACCGGGGAGCTGTTTTTT; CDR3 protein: CASSPSIMSRGWTGELFF
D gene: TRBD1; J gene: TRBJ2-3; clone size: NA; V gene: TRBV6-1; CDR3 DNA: TGTGCCGCCCGAGAGACAGGGTTAGATACGCAGTATTTT; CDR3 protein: CAARETGLDTQYF
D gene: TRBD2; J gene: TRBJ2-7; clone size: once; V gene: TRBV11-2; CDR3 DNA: TGTGCCAGCAAGGGGGTGCGGGGGGCCCCCTACGAGCAGTACTTC; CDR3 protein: CASKGVRGAPYEQYF
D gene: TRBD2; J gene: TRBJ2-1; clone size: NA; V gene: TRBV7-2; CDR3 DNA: TGTGCCAGCAGGTTTAGAGTTACTAGCGGGAGAGACAATGAGCAGTTCTTC; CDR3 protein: CASRFRVTSGRDNEQFF
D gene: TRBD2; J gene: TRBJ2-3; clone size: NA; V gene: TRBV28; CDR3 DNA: TGTGCCACTCGACGGGAGGGCCTGGCAGATACGCAGTATTTT; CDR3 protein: CATRREGLADTQYF
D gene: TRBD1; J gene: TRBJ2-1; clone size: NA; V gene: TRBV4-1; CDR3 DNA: TGCGCCAGCAGCCATGGACAGGGGATCCATGAGCAGTTCTTC; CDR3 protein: CASSHGQGIHEQFF
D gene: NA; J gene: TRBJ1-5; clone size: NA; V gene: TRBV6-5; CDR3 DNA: TGTGCCAGCAGTTACTTGGACACTTATAGCAATCAGCCCCAGCATTTT; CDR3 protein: CASSYLDTYSNQPQHF
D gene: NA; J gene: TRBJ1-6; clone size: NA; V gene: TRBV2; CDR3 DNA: TGTGCCAGCAGTGAACAGGTCGGTAATTCACCCCTCCACTTT; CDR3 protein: CASSEQVGNSPLHF
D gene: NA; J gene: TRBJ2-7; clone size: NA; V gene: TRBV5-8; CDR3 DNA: TGTGCCAGCAGTCGGCAGGGAACAGCCTACGAGCAGTACTTC; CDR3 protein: CASSRQGTAYEQYF
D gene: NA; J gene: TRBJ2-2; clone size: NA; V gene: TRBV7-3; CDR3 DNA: TGTGCCAGCAGCTCAGGATCGAACACCGGGGAGCTGTTTTTT; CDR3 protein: CASSSGSNTGELFF
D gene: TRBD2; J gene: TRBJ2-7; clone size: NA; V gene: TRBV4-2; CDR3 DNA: TGTGCCAGCAGCCAAGATTGGGGACTAGCGAGCTCCTACGAGCAGTACTTC; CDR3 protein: CASSQDWGLASSYEQYF
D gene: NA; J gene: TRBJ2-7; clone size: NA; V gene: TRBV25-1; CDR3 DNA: TGTGCCAGCACCCGGACAGACGAGCAGTACTTC; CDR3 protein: CASTRTDEQYF
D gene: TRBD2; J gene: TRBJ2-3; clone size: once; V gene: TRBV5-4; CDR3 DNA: TGTGCCAGCCGCCCTAGCGGGGGGGCATACACAGATACGCAGTATTTT; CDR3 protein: CASRPSGGAYTDTQYF
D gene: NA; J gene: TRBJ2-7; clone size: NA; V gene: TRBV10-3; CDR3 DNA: TGTGCCATCAGTGAGAATCAAGGGAGGAGAAACGAGCAGTACTTC; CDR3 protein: CAISENQGRRNEQYF
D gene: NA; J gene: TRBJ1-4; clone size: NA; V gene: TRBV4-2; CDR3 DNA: TGTGCCAGCAGCCAGGGTGACACCCGTAATGAAAAACTGTTTTTT; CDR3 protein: CASSQGDTRNEKLFF
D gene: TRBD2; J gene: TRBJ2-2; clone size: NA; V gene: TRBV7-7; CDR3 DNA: TGTGCTAGCAGCTTACACCCCGGGAGGGCGGCCGGGGAGCTGTTTTTT; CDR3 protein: CASSLHPGRAAGELFF
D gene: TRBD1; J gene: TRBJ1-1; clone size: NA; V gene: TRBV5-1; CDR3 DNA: TGCGCCAGCCGGGACAGGACCAGGATGAACACTGAAGCTTTCTTT; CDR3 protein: CASRDRTRMNTEAFF
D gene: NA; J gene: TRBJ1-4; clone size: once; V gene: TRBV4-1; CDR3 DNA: TGCGCCAGCAGCCAGGGGGGGAAACTGTTTTTT; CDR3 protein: CASSQGGKLFF
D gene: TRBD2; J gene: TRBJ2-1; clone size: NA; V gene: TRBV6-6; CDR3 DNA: TGTGCCAGCAGGGGACTTAGCGGGAGCGGCAATGAGCAGTTCTTC; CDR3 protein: CASRGLSGSGNEQFF
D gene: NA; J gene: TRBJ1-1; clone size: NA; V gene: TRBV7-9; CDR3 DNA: TGTGCCAGCAGCCCACCTCTCTCCGGGGTCGAAGCTTTCTTT; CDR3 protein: CASSPPLSGVEAFF
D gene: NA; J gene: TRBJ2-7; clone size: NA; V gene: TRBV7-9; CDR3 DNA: TGTGCCAGCAGCTTAGTGGAGGGGAGCGAGCAGTACTTC; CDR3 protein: CASSLVEGSEQYF
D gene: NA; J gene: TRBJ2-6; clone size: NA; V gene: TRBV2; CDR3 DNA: TGTGCCAGCAGTGAAATCTCCCCGGGTAACGTCCTGACTTTC; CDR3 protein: CASSEISPGNVLTF
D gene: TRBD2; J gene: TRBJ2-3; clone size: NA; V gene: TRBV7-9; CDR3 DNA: TGTGCCAGCAGCTTAGATGGCGGGGGGGTCTCGCAGTATTTT; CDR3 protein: CASSLDGGGVSQYF